This is a list of T cell receptor beta chains from one sample in a study of tumor-infiltrating lymphocytes in localized non-small cell lung cancer. TCRdb keeps only in-frame clones here, not all; method: immunoSEQ multiplex PCR. The sample has 20,000 to 25,000 clones, 70% to 80% seen once. The sample taken for sequencing was lung tumor tissue. The receptors were sampled from a human donor with non-small cell lung cancer. CDR3s include the opening cysteine and the closing phenylalanine or tryptophan. Clone size is shown for a subset of rows, as once, few, many or a class of expanded clone.

V	size	J	CDR3
TRBV6-5	once	TRBJ2-7	CASSYSRGYEQYF
TRBV9	-	TRBJ2-3	CASSPRLAGSTDTQYF
TRBV11-2	-	TRBJ2-2	CASSLVARGELFF
TRBV28	-	TRBJ1-5	CASSLYGTGVQPQHF
TRBV7-8	-	TRBJ2-1	CASSGPGTRNRNEHFF
TRBV7-3	-	TRBJ2-1	CASSPGSYNEQFF
TRBV11-2	-	TRBJ2-5	CASSSGTSIQETQYF
TRBV6-5	-	TRBJ1-1	CASSYPGGTEAFF
TRBV27	few	TRBJ2-7	CASSFGPGQGTYEQYF
TRBV18	few	TRBJ2-3	CASSPRPPTAIDTQYF
TRBV7-9	-	TRBJ1-4	CASSPDGAGDEKLFF
TRBV28	once	TRBJ2-7	CASSLWQQRQYF
TRBV5-6	once	TRBJ2-7	CASTDRYYEQYF
TRBV18	-	TRBJ2-7	CASSPTSGKIEQYF
TRBV12-5	-	TRBJ2-2	CASGLAQGAGELFF
TRBV6-6	-	TRBJ2-2	CASSPSGESTGELFF
TRBV9	-	TRBJ1-1	CASSVDPHPGNTEAFF
TRBV10-2	-	TRBJ2-6	CASGKGAGGANVLTF
TRBV27	-	TRBJ2-1	CASSFGALSFNEQFF
TRBV10-1	-	TRBJ2-1	CATGRERGEQFF
TRBV5-1	-	TRBJ2-1	CASSLVGSGRGYNEQFF
TRBV18	-	TRBJ2-4	CASSASRGGENIQYF
TRBV19	-	TRBJ1-1	CASTNRGAGHENTEAFF
TRBV4-3	-	TRBJ2-1	CASSQGTSGSYEQFF
TRBV4-3	-	TRBJ2-1	CASSQEVRGSNEQFF
TRBV10-2	-	TRBJ1-2	CASSESGDYGYTF
TRBV6-5	-	TRBJ1-1	CASSYLGTEAFF
TRBV14	-	TRBJ2-1	CASSQGQANEQFF
TRBV28	-	TRBJ1-2	CASSLRVSQGNGYTF
TRBV5-1	large	TRBJ2-2	CASKVGLNTGELFF
TRBV19	once	TRBJ1-1	CASSIMGLGDGSTEAFF
TRBV4-2	-	TRBJ1-2	CASSQERDRGDGYTF
TRBV7-6	-	TRBJ1-5	CASSTRTGGQPQHF
TRBV7-7	-	TRBJ2-2	CASRRDPQGTGELFF
TRBV5-6	-	TRBJ1-2	CASSLGQNNYGYTF
TRBV9	few	TRBJ1-2	CASSGSTGDQVYGYTF
TRBV7-2	-	TRBJ1-2	CASSNLGAGSF
TRBV27	-	TRBJ2-3	CASRQQGSQYF
TRBV7-2	few	TRBJ2-2	CASSLGGQNTGELFF
TRBV5-5	-	TRBJ1-1	CASSLAGDTEAFF
TRBV7-2	-	TRBJ2-7	CASSTDGLAGGRYEQYF
TRBV2	few	TRBJ1-2	CANGQGGHYGYTF
TRBV19	once	TRBJ1-1	CASSIAWQNTEAFF
TRBV7-2	-	TRBJ2-7	CASSLRQGHEQYF
TRBV6-5	-	TRBJ1-2	CASTNLQTAGYTF
TRBV15	-	TRBJ2-7	CATSTSGTGGNEQYF
TRBV9	-	TRBJ2-2	CASSTRTAPGELFF
TRBV7-2	once	TRBJ2-2	CASSFRLAGGRGELFF
TRBV27	-	TRBJ2-2	CASSFRPGTTKTGELFF